Listed below are T cell receptor beta chains from one sample, sequenced in a study of PD-L1 blockade in urothelial cancer. Profiling relied on immunoSEQ multiplex PCR, and the TCRdb table lists in-frame clones only, not all of them. The sample holds 130,000 or so clones, about 81% seen once. The source was PBMCs, collected around atezolizumab (anti-PD-L1) treatment. The receptors come from a man aged 50 to 59 with urothelial cancer. The CDR3 runs from the conserved cysteine through the conserved F or W. Fields, in order: V gene, clone size, J gene, D gene, CDR3 protein, CDR3 DNA. D genes are given only for firm matches. Rows give clone size only sometimes, using once, few, many, or a class for an expanded clone.

V gene: TRBV6-4
clone size: -
J gene: TRBJ1-2
D gene: -
CDR3 protein: CARGEGGGYTF
CDR3 DNA: TGTGCCCGGGGGGAGGGTGGAGGCTACACCTTC

V gene: TRBV19
clone size: -
J gene: TRBJ2-2
D gene: -
CDR3 protein: CASTLRGGELFF
CDR3 DNA: TGTGCCAGTACCCTGAGAGGCGGGGAGCTGTTTTTT

V gene: TRBV19
clone size: -
J gene: TRBJ1-2
D gene: TRBD1
CDR3 protein: CASTPTGGGYGYTF
CDR3 DNA: TGTGCCAGTACTCCGACAGGGGGTGGCTATGGCTACACCTTC

V gene: TRBV6-5
clone size: -
J gene: TRBJ1-5
D gene: -
CDR3 protein: CASTEPPNRQPQHF
CDR3 DNA: TGTGCCAGCACCGAACCGCCGAATCGGCAGCCCCAGCATTTT

V gene: TRBV6-6
clone size: once
J gene: TRBJ2-3
D gene: TRBD2
CDR3 protein: CASSLSGTGTDTQYF
CDR3 DNA: TGTGCCAGCAGCCTGAGCGGGACCGGCACAGATACGCAGTATTTT

V gene: TRBV9
clone size: -
J gene: TRBJ2-1
D gene: TRBD1
CDR3 protein: CASSRRDRPNEQFF
CDR3 DNA: TGTGCCAGCTCGCGCAGGGACAGGCCCAATGAGCAGTTCTTC

V gene: TRBV30
clone size: -
J gene: TRBJ2-2
D gene: -
CDR3 protein: CAWSVFWAGLGTGELFF
CDR3 DNA: TGTGCCTGGAGTGTATTCTGGGCAGGACTTGGGACCGGGGAGCTGTTTTTT

V gene: TRBV6-5
clone size: -
J gene: TRBJ2-1
D gene: -
CDR3 protein: CASSYGVGSFNEQFF
CDR3 DNA: TGTGCCAGCAGTTACGGGGTTGGGAGCTTCAATGAGCAGTTCTTC

V gene: TRBV9
clone size: -
J gene: TRBJ1-4
D gene: -
CDR3 protein: CASSEGRQGSEKLFF
CDR3 DNA: TGTGCCAGCAGCGAGGGGAGGCAGGGTAGTGAAAAACTGTTTTTT

V gene: TRBV4-2
clone size: few
J gene: TRBJ1-2
D gene: TRBD1
CDR3 protein: CASSQDSGQADYGYTF
CDR3 DNA: TGTGCCAGCAGCCAAGATAGCGGACAGGCGGACTATGGCTACACCTTC

V gene: TRBV11-1
clone size: -
J gene: TRBJ2-1
D gene: TRBD2
CDR3 protein: CASSTTTSGRYNEQFF
CDR3 DNA: TGTGCCAGCAGCACAACCACTAGCGGGAGATACAATGAGCAGTTCTTC

V gene: TRBV10-3
clone size: -
J gene: TRBJ2-1
D gene: TRBD2
CDR3 protein: CAISEVWREYNEQFF
CDR3 DNA: TGTGCCATCAGTGAGGTCTGGCGGGAGTACAATGAGCAGTTCTTC

V gene: TRBV10-3
clone size: -
J gene: TRBJ2-5
D gene: TRBD1
CDR3 protein: CATDRGHQETQYF
CDR3 DNA: TGTGCCACCGACAGGGGACACCAAGAGACCCAGTACTTC

V gene: TRBV2
clone size: -
J gene: TRBJ2-3
D gene: TRBD2
CDR3 protein: CASYRDYTDTQYF
CDR3 DNA: TGTGCCAGTTATCGGGACTACACAGATACGCAGTATTTT